The 8 T cell receptor beta chains presented below share a single source sample, sequenced in a study of shared clonotypes between healthy human individuals. Profiling relied on immunoSEQ multiplex PCR, and the TCRdb table lists in-frame clones only, not all of them. This sample has 700,000 to 950,000 clones, with around 96% found just once. Only CD45RO-negative cells positively selected for CCR7 counted as naive CD8 cells, so terminally differentiated effector memory CD45RA+ cells were excluded. The sequencing sample was made of naive CD8+ T cells sorted from blood. The source is a man aged 25-45 years in good health.

The chain is built from TRBV4-3 and TRBJ1-5; D is unclear. In germline, CDR1 is LGHNA, CDR2 YSLEER. Trimming shortened V by 2 bases and J by 4 bases, and 12 bases separated the two germline ends. This CDR3 has 15 amino acids. The CDR3 DNA is TGCGCCAGCAGCCAAACCGCGATAAATAATCAGCCCCAGCATTTT. It translates to CASSQTAINNQPQHF.

The chain combines TRBV4-1 with TRBJ2-1; D unresolved. The CDR3 has 14 amino acids. V shed 4 bases and J shed 2 bases, with 9 bases lying between them. Germline V gives CDR1 MGHRA, CDR2 YSYEKL. CDR3 DNA sequence: TGCGCCAGCAGCCTCCCCGAGGCCTACAATGAGCAGTTCTTC. Amino acids: CASSLPEAYNEQFF.

This chain connects TRBV7-9 to TRBJ1-2; 10 bases align to TRBD1. V shed 4 bases and J 2 bases; nucleotides not matched to a gene: 10. Per germline, CDR1 SEHNR and CDR2 FQNEAQ (reference sequence). CDR3 size: 17 residues. The CDR3 sequence: CASSSLETGGVNYGYTF. CDR3 coding DNA: TGTGCCAGCAGCTCCCTCGAGACAGGGGGCGTCAACTATGGCTACACCTTC.

This sequence joins TRBV2 and TRBJ1-1; D is undetermined. V lost 3 bases and J 8 bases, leaving 4 bases between the germline ends. This CDR3 region has 10 residues. Germline lookup yields CDR1 SNHLY and CDR2 FYNNEI. CDR3 in DNA: TGTGCCAGCAGTGATCTAGAAGCTTTCTTT. Translation gives CASSDLEAFF. The variable domain in full, with the rest retrieved from reference TRBV2 and TRBJ1-1, is EPEVTQTPSHQVTQMGQEVILRCVPISNHLYFYWYRQILGQKVEFLVSFYNNEISEKSEIFDDQFSVERPDGSNFTLKIRSTKLEDSAMYFCASSDLEAFFGQGTRLTVV.

The rearrangement uses TRBV29-1 and TRBJ1-2; 7 nucleotides agree with TRBD1. Trimming took 4 bases from V and 7 from J; bases not matched to a gene: 6. The CDR3 spans 12 residues. CDR1 is SQVTM, CDR2 ANQGSEA, per germline. The CDR3 reads CSVAEGALGYTF. The CDR3 nucleotides are TGCAGCGTTGCTGAGGGGGCGCTTGGCTACACCTTC.

The rearrangement uses TRBV6-1 and TRBJ2-1; D unclear. Germline CDR1 MNHNS, CDR2 SASEGT. The CDR3 contains 14 residues. V shed 5 bases and J shed 8 bases, with 16 bases lying between them. Here the CDR3 DNA reads TGTGCCAGCAGTTTTACTCGGCAAGGGTATGAGCAGTTCTTC. This encodes CASSFTRQGYEQFF.

This rearrangement joins TRBV19 to TRBJ2-1, with 8 nucleotides matching TRBD2. Trimming at V came to 5 bases and at J to 7 bases, leaving 10 bases not matched to a gene. From germline, CDR1 is LNHDA and CDR2 SQIVND (reference sequence). This CDR3 spans 15 amino acids. CDR3 coding DNA: TGTGCCAGTAGTCCCGGTAGCGGGGCAATGAATGAGCAGTTCTTC. It specifies CASSPGSGAMNEQFF.

The chain has TRBV9 and TRBJ2-1; D is unclear. V lost 0 bases to trimming and J lost 9 bases, with 22 bases between them. CDR3 size: 17 residues. CDR1 and CDR2 (germline): SGDLS, YYNGEE. CDR3 residues: CASSVDYEYGRAGEQFF. The CDR3 region has the DNA TGTGCCAGCAGCGTAGACTATGAGTACGGTAGGGCTGGTGAGCAGTTCTTC.